These 19 T cell receptor beta chains originate from one sample sequenced in a study of cytomegalovirus exposure and HLA in healthy donors. PCR used 60 Vbeta primers and 13 Jbeta primers. Produced via immunoSEQ multiplex PCR; TCRdb's table is partial and in-frame only. This table has fewer than 150,000 clones, about 73% appearing once. The specimen was PBMCs. All receptors derive from a woman in her fifties or sixties in good health and CMV-seropositive.

This clone has just a few counts. This chain connects TRBV4-2 to TRBJ2-5; D is perhaps TRBD1 (6 bases). V gave up 1 base and J gave up 1 base, with 13 bases separating them. The V gene's germline CDR1 is LGHNA and CDR2 YNFKEQ. The CDR3 contains 16 residues. The CDR3 sequence is CASSQARGQIQETQYF. The CDR3 DNA sequence: TGTGCCAGCAGCCAAGCGCGCGGACAGATCCAAGAGACCCAGTACTTC.

This chain joins TRBV10-1 and TRBJ2-3; possibly TRBD2 for D (5 bases). The CDR3 is 15 amino acids. Germline CDR1 reads WNHNN; CDR2 reads SYGVQD (reference sequence). The ends were cut back, 3 bases at V and 2 bases at J, with 12 bases in the middle. The CDR3 region has the DNA TGCGCCAGCAGTGAATCCGGGATTATCACAGATACGCAGTATTTT. Its translation is CASSESGIITDTQYF.

The gene calls are TRBV7-9 and TRBJ2-5; 14 bases match TRBD2. Germline V lookup: CDR1 SEHNR, CDR2 FQNEAQ (reference sequence). This CDR3 is built from 17 residues. V shed 1 base, J shed 4 bases, and the junction held 5 bases outside the gene matches. CDR3 loop: CASSLETGTSGRETQYF. CDR3 DNA: TGTGCCAGCAGCTTAGAAACCGGGACTAGCGGGAGAGAGACCCAGTACTTC.

The table lists this clone with many counts. The chain couples TRBV13 to TRBJ2-1; TRBD2 agrees at 13 bases. J was trimmed by 7 bases and V by 4 bases; bases with no gene match: 10. Germline CDR1 PRHDT, CDR2 FYEKMQ (reference sequence). This CDR3 is 17 amino acids long. The CDR3 loop reads CASSYRTSGGTGNEQFF. Here the CDR3 DNA reads TGTGCCAGCAGCTACCGGACTAGCGGGGGCACGGGGAATGAGCAGTTCTTC.

V gene TRBV4-1 combines with J gene TRBJ1-6; D ambiguous. The CDR3 contains 14 residues. Trimming shortened V by 1 base and J by 4 bases, and 5 bases separated the two germline ends. Germline V gene lookup returns CDR1 MGHRA and CDR2 YSYEKL. CDR3 sequence reads: CASSQGQYNSPLHF. The CDR3 DNA reads as TGCGCCAGCAGCCAAGGACAATATAATTCACCCCTCCACTTT.

The genes are TRBV6-4 and TRBJ2-5, with no clear D. The CDR3 totals 13 residues. Germline V CDR1 and CDR2: MRHNA, SNTAGT. Trimming shortened V by 5 bases and J by 2 bases, and 9 bases separated the two germline ends. The CDR3 DNA follows: TGTGCCAGCAGTCTTCACCAGCAAGAGACCCAGTACTTC. Translation gives CASSLHQQETQYF.

V gene TRBV29-1 combines with J gene TRBJ2-5, with a tentative D call TRBD2 (5 bases). V was cut by 1 base and J by 5 bases, with 11 bases left in between. Germline loops: CDR1 SQVTM, CDR2 ANQGSEA. CDR3 length: 13 residues. CDR3 region: CSVEVGLGETQYF. CDR3 bases: TGCAGCGTTGAAGTTGGACTGGGGGAGACCCAGTACTTC. The variable domain in full, completed from reference TRBV29-1 and TRBJ2-5, reads SAVISQKPSRDICQRGTSLTIQCQVDSQVTMMFWYRQQPGQSLTLIATANQGSEATYESGFVIDKFPISRPNLTFSTLTVSNMSPEDSSIYLCSVEVGLGETQYFGPGTRLLVL.

This chain uses TRBV12-5 with TRBJ1-1; 8 bases fit TRBD1. The CDR3 is made up of 14 amino acids. V lost 6 bases and J lost 1; bases outside the gene matches: 4. CDR1 and CDR2 (germline): LGHNT, FRNRAP. This CDR3 reads CASGAGTGNTEAFF. CDR3 bases: TGTGCTAGTGGAGCCGGGACAGGGAACACTGAAGCTTTCTTT.

The chain has TRBV5-6 and TRBJ2-1; TRBD2 matches at 9 bases. J gave up 6 bases and V 6 bases, and 10 bases lay outside the gene matches. Germline V gene sequence: CDR1 SGHDT, CDR2 YYEEEE. There are 15 residues in the CDR3. CDR3: CASIKKGLASNEQFF. In DNA form, the CDR3 reads TGTGCCAGCATAAAGAAGGGACTAGCCAGCAATGAGCAGTTCTTC.

The J gene is TRBJ1-2, the V gene TRBV29-1; 7 bases match TRBD1. CDR3 length equals 12 residues. Losses at the gene ends were 6 bases for V and 4 bases for J; bases not matched to a gene: 5. CDR1 is SQVTM, CDR2 ANQGSEA, per germline. CDR3 in amino acids: CSVGDRVYGYTF. Here the CDR3 DNA reads TGCAGCGTCGGAGACAGGGTCTATGGCTACACCTTC.

The chain uses TRBV2 and TRBJ1-4, with D tentatively TRBD1 (6 bases). Trimming shortened V by 3 bases and J by 5 bases, and 10 bases separated the two germline ends. The CDR3 extends over 14 amino acids. Germline CDR1 and CDR2: SNHLY and FYNNEI. CDR3 protein: CASSDDRPNEKLFF. The CDR3 DNA follows: TGTGCCAGCAGTGACGACAGGCCCAATGAAAAACTGTTTTTT.

The gene calls are TRBV10-3 and TRBJ2-2, with 8 bases matching TRBD1. V shed 7 bases, J shed 6 bases, and the junction held 10 bases outside the gene matches. The CDR3 length is 15 residues. Germline assignment: CDR1 ENHRY and CDR2 SYGVKD. The CDR3 coding sequence is TGTGCCATCACCCCAGGGGGCATAAGAGCCGGGGAGCTGTTTTTT. Translation gives CAITPGGIRAGELFF.

The J gene is TRBJ1-3, the V gene TRBV23-1; tentative D call: TRBD1 (6 bases). TRBV23-1 is recorded as an ORF, its role being uncertain. This CDR3 comprises 14 residues. Trimming removed 4 bases from V and 4 bases from J, with 11 bases in between. The CDR3 DNA reads TGCGCCAGCAGTCCTCAGGGGCCCGGAAACACCATATATTTT. This translates into CASSPQGPGNTIYF.

This rearrangement joins TRBV5-1 to TRBJ1-1; no reliable D call. This CDR3 spans 15 amino acids. The ends were cut back, 0 bases at V and 4 bases at J, with 13 bases in the middle. CDR1 and CDR2 (germline): SGHRS, YFSETQ. CDR3 sequence (DNA): TGCGCCAGCAGCTTGGGTTCGTCGGGTCCCACTGAAGCTTTCTTT. This sequence encodes CASSLGSSGPTEAFF.

This clone has at least ten counts. V and J are TRBV5-5 and TRBJ2-1, with 7 bases aligning to TRBD1. This CDR3 spans 13 amino acids. Trimming removed 4 bases from V and 5 bases from J; junction bases left unmatched: 3. Germline assignment: CDR1 SGHKS and CDR2 YYEKEE (reference sequence). This chain's CDR3 is CASSLTGNNEQFF. CDR3 coding DNA: TGTGCCAGCAGCCTGACAGGGAACAATGAGCAGTTCTTC. Full variable domain (missing parts from reference TRBV5-5 and TRBJ2-1): DAGVTQSPTHLIKTRGQQVTLRCSPISGHKSVSWYQQVLGQGPQFIFQYYEKEERGRGNFPDRFSARQFPNYSSELNVNALLLGDSALYLCASSLTGNNEQFFGPGTRLTVL.

The chain uses TRBV5-4 and TRBJ2-3, with a tentative D call TRBD1 (7 bases). V lost 3 bases, J lost 1 base, and 12 bases lay in between. Germline CDR1 is SGHNT and CDR2 is YYREEE (reference sequence). The CDR3 totals 15 residues. The CDR3 here is CASSWRGRGTDTQYF. The CDR3 bases are TGTGCCAGCAGCTGGAGGGGGCGGGGCACAGATACGCAGTATTTT.

This clone was seen only a few times. The chain combines TRBV27 with TRBJ1-6; TRBD1 is a possible D gene (6 bases). The CDR3 spans 12 residues. Trimming pared 5 bases from V and 9 bases from J, leaving 8 bases between. CDR1 and CDR2 from the germline V gene are MNHEY and SMNVEV (reference sequence). CDR3 amino acids: CASSRGGSPLHF. The CDR3 DNA follows: TGTGCCAGCAGTCGAGGGGGTTCACCCCTCCACTTT.

V gene TRBV10-3 combines with J gene TRBJ1-4, with TRBD1 matching over 8 bases. After removal of 11 bases from V and 3 bases from J, the junction contained 11 bases not matched to a gene. The germline V gene has CDR1 ENHRY and CDR2 SYGVKD. The CDR3 runs to 15 residues. CDR3 sequence: CAVQGDRGPNEKLFF. CDR3 DNA sequence: TGTGCCGTACAGGGGGATAGGGGGCCTAATGAAAAACTGTTTTTT.

V usage is TRBV10-3 and J usage is TRBJ2-5; 8 bases agree with TRBD1. Germline lookup yields CDR1 ENHRY and CDR2 SYGVKD. The ends lost 10 bases at V and 1 base at J; junction bases unmatched: 8. The CDR3 spans 14 residues. The CDR3 DNA sequence: TGTGCCACCGGGGCTACAGGGGGCCAAGAGACCCAGTACTTC. Its protein is CATGATGGQETQYF.